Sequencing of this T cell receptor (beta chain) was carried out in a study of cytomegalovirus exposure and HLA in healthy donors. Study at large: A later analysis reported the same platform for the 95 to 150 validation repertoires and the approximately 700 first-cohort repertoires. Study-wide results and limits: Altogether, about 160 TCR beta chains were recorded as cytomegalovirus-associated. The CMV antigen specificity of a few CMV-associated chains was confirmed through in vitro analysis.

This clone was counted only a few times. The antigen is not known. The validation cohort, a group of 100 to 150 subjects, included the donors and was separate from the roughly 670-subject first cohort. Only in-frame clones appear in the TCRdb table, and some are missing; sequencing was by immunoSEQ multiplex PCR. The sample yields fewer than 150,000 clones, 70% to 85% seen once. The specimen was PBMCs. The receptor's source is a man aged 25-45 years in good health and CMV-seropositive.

The CDR3 here is CASAGWENTEAFF. The CDR3 DNA is TGTGCCAGCGCAGGGTGGGAGAACACTGAAGCTTTCTTT. The chain is built from TRBV19 and TRBJ1-1; tentative D call: TRBD1 (5 bases). V dropped 9 bases and J dropped 1 base, with 12 bases sitting between them. Germline V CDR1 and CDR2: LNHDA, SQIVND (reference sequence). The CDR3 totals 13 residues. The variable domain in full, with the rest retrieved from reference TRBV19 and TRBJ1-1, is DGGITQSPKYLFRKEGQNVTLSCEQNLNHDAMYWYRQDPGQGLRLIYYSQIVNDFQKGDIAEGYSVSREKKESFPLTVTSAQKNPTAFYLCASAGWENTEAFFGQGTRLTVV.